A selection of T cell receptor beta chains follows, all from one sample in a study of glioma-infiltrating T cells after dendritic cell vaccination. Sequenced by immunoSEQ multiplex PCR; TCRdb stores in-frame clones only, minus some. The sample lists more than 95,000 clones; around 81% were seen once. The material was blood, obtained before dendritic cell vaccination. The receptors derive from a human donor with glioblastoma. CDR3s include the opening cysteine and the closing phenylalanine or tryptophan. Each record gives: V gene, CDR3 length, J gene, clone size, D gene, CDR3 protein, CDR3 DNA. The D gene is left open where the match is weak. Size values are once, few and many counts, or a class for expanded clones, and some rows have none.

v_gene: TRBV19
len: 15
j_gene: TRBJ1-6
abundance: few
d_gene: TRBD1
CDR3aa: CASSTGQGRYSPLHF
CDR3nt: TGTGCCAGTAGTACCGGACAGGGGCGTTATTCACCCCTCCACTTT

v_gene: TRBV7-2
len: 12
j_gene: TRBJ1-3
abundance: -
d_gene: -
CDR3aa: CASSPAGVTIYF
CDR3nt: TGTGCCAGCAGCCCCGCGGGGGTCACCATATATTTT

v_gene: TRBV5-8
len: 15
j_gene: TRBJ2-7
abundance: -
d_gene: TRBD1
CDR3aa: CASSRGTGGNYEQYF
CDR3nt: TGTGCCAGCAGTCGTGGCACAGGGGGGAACTACGAGCAGTACTTC

v_gene: TRBV7-7
len: 16
j_gene: TRBJ2-1
abundance: -
d_gene: TRBD2
CDR3aa: CASSLGSGGPFDEQFF
CDR3nt: TGTGCTAGCAGCTTAGGGTCGGGGGGGCCTTTTGATGAGCAGTTCTTC

v_gene: TRBV7-2
len: 14
j_gene: TRBJ2-7
abundance: -
d_gene: -
CDR3aa: CASSTGHSSYEQYF
CDR3nt: TGTGCCAGCAGCACTGGACACAGCTCCTACGAGCAGTACTTC

v_gene: TRBV19
len: 16
j_gene: TRBJ2-7
abundance: -
d_gene: TRBD1
CDR3aa: CASSISPGGQVYEQYF
CDR3nt: TGTGCCAGTAGTATCTCTCCCGGGGGACAGGTATACGAGCAGTACTTC

v_gene: TRBV10-3
len: 15
j_gene: TRBJ2-3
abundance: -
d_gene: TRBD1
CDR3aa: CAISPDREVTDTQYF
CDR3nt: TGTGCCATCAGCCCCGACAGGGAAGTAACAGATACGCAGTATTTT

v_gene: TRBV7-2
len: 13
j_gene: TRBJ2-1
abundance: -
d_gene: -
CDR3aa: CASSLYEYNEQFF
CDR3nt: TGTGCCAGCAGCTTATATGAGTACAATGAGCAGTTCTTC

v_gene: TRBV6-5
len: 15
j_gene: TRBJ2-7
abundance: -
d_gene: -
CDR3aa: CASSQRLTGNYEQYF
CDR3nt: TGTGCCAGCAGTCAACGATTAACAGGGAACTACGAGCAGTACTTC

v_gene: TRBV4-3
len: 13
j_gene: TRBJ2-5
abundance: once
d_gene: -
CDR3aa: CASSQVAGETQYF
CDR3nt: TGCGCCAGCAGCCAAGTGGCGGGAGAGACCCAGTACTTC

v_gene: TRBV10-3
len: 15
j_gene: TRBJ1-6
abundance: -
d_gene: -
CDR3aa: CAISESVRGNSPLHF
CDR3nt: TGTGCCATCAGTGAGTCGGTACGGGGAAATTCACCCCTCCACTTT

v_gene: TRBV11-3
len: 14
j_gene: TRBJ2-7
abundance: -
d_gene: TRBD1
CDR3aa: CASSFVQGDYEQYF
CDR3nt: TGTGCCAGCAGCTTCGTTCAGGGGGATTACGAGCAGTACTTC

v_gene: TRBV6-5
len: 12
j_gene: TRBJ1-2
abundance: -
d_gene: TRBD1
CDR3aa: CASKGTGVGYTF
CDR3nt: TGTGCCAGCAAGGGGACAGGGGTTGGCTACACCTTC

v_gene: TRBV5-8
len: 15
j_gene: TRBJ1-2
abundance: -
d_gene: -
CDR3aa: CASSLGPPTGYGYTF
CDR3nt: TGTGCCAGCAGCTTGGGCCCACCCACGGGCTATGGCTACACCTTC

v_gene: TRBV7-3
len: 16
j_gene: TRBJ2-5
abundance: -
d_gene: -
CDR3aa: CASSLTGRRDQETQYF
CDR3nt: TGTGCCAGCAGCTTAACGGGGCGCCGGGACCAAGAGACCCAGTACTTC

v_gene: TRBV25-1
len: 14
j_gene: TRBJ2-7
abundance: few
d_gene: TRBD1
CDR3aa: CASSEFGQDYEQYF
CDR3nt: TGTGCCAGCAGTGAATTCGGACAGGACTACGAGCAGTACTTC

v_gene: TRBV5-1
len: 14
j_gene: TRBJ2-2
abundance: -
d_gene: -
CDR3aa: CASSILQDSGELFF
CDR3nt: TGCGCCAGCAGCATCCTACAGGATTCCGGGGAGCTGTTTTTT

v_gene: TRBV5-4
len: 18
j_gene: TRBJ2-3
abundance: -
d_gene: TRBD2
CDR3aa: CASSLSPLAGVVTDTQYF
CDR3nt: TGTGCCAGCAGCTTGTCCCCGCTAGCGGGGGTGGTGACAGATACGCAGTATTTT

v_gene: TRBV29-1
len: 14
j_gene: TRBJ2-1
abundance: -
d_gene: -
CDR3aa: CSVAASTGHNEQFF
CDR3nt: TGCAGCGTGGCAGCGAGTACCGGCCACAATGAGCAGTTCTTC

v_gene: TRBV5-1
len: 15
j_gene: TRBJ1-1
abundance: -
d_gene: -
CDR3aa: CASSLLPQENTEALF
CDR3nt: TGCGCCAGCAGCTTGTTGCCACAGGAGAACACTGAAGCTCTCTTT

v_gene: TRBV5-1
len: 16
j_gene: TRBJ2-2
abundance: many
d_gene: TRBD1
CDR3aa: CASSPLGQGYTGELFF
CDR3nt: TGCGCCAGCAGCCCACTGGGACAGGGTTACACCGGGGAGCTGTTTTTT

v_gene: TRBV6-6
len: 15
j_gene: TRBJ2-7
abundance: -
d_gene: -
CDR3aa: CASSYPPRTSYEQYF
CDR3nt: TGTGCCAGCAGTTATCCCCCCCGGACAAGCTACGAGCAGTACTTC